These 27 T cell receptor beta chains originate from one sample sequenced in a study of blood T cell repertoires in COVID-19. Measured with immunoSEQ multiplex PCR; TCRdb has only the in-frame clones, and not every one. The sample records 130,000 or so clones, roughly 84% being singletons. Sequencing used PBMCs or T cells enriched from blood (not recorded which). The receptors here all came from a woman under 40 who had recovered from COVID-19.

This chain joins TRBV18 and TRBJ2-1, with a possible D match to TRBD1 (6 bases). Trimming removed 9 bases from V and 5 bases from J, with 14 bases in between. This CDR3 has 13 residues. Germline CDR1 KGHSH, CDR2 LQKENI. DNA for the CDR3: TGTGCCAGTAACAGGGAGAGGGACAATGAGCAGTTCTTC. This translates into CASNRERDNEQFF.

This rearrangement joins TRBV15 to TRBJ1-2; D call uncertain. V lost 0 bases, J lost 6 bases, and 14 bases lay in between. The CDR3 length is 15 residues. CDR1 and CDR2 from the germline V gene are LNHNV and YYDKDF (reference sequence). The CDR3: CATSRELEGLDGYTF. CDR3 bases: TGTGCCACCAGCAGAGAATTAGAGGGTTTAGATGGCTACACCTTC.

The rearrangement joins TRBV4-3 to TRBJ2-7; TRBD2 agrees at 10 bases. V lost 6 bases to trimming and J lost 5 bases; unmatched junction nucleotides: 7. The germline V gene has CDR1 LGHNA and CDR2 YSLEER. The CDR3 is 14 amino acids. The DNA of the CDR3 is TGCGCCAGCAGGTCCGGGACTAGCGACCACGAGCAGTACTTC. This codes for CASRSGTSDHEQYF.

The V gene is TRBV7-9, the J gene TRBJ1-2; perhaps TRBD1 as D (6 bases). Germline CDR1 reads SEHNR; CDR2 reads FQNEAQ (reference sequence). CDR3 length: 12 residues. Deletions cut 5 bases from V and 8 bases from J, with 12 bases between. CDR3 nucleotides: TGTGCCAGCAGCCCACAGGGATTCGGCTACACCTTC. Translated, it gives CASSPQGFGYTF.

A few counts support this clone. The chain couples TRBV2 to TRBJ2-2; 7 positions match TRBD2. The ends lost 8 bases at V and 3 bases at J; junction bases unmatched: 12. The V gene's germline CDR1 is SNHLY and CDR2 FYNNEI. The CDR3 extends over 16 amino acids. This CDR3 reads CASREVNYGYTGELFF. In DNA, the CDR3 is TGTGCCAGCCGGGAGGTGAATTACGGGTACACCGGGGAGCTGTTTTTT. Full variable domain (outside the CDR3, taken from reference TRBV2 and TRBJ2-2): EPEVTQTPSHQVTQMGQEVILRCVPISNHLYFYWYRQILGQKVEFLVSFYNNEISEKSEIFDDQFSVERPDGSNFTLKIRSTKLEDSAMYFCASREVNYGYTGELFFGEGSRLTVL.

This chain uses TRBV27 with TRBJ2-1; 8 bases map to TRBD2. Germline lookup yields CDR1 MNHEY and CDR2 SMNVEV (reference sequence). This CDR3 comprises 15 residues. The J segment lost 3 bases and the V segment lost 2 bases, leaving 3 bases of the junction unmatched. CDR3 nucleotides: TGTGCCAGCAGTTTAGGTCTAGCGGGCTACAATGAGCAGTTCTTC. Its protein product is CASSLGLAGYNEQFF.

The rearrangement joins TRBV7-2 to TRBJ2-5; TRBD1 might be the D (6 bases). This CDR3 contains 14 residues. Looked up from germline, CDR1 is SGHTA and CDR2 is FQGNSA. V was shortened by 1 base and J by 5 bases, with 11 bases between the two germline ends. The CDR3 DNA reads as TGTGCCAGCAGCTTAGGCAGGGGCAGCGAGACCCAGTACTTC. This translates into CASSLGRGSETQYF. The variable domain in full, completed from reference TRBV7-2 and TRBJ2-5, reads GAGVSQSPSNKVTEKGKDVELRCDPISGHTALYWYRQSLGQGLEFLIYFQGNSAPDKSGLPSDRFSAERTGGSVSTLTIQRTQQEDSAVYLCASSLGRGSETQYFGPGTRLLVL.

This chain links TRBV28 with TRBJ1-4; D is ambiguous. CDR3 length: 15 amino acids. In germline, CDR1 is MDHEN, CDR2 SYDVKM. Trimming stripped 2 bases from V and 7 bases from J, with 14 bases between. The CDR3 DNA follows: TGTGCCAGCAGTTTAGAAGGTTGGAGAAGTGAAAAACTGTTTTTT. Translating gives CASSLEGWRSEKLFF.

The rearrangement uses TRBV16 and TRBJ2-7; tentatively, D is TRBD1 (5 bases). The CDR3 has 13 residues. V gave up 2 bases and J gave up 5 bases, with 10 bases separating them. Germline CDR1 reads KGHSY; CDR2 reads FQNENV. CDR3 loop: CASSQVRVNEQYF. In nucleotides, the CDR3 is TGTGCCAGCAGCCAAGTCAGGGTAAACGAGCAGTACTTC.

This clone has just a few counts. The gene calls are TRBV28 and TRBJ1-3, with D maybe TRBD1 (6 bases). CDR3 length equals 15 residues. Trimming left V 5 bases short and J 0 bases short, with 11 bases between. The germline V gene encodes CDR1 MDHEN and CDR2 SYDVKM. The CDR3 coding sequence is TGTGCCAGCAGTCAACAGGGCATCTCTGGAAACACCATATATTTT. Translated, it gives CASSQQGISGNTIYF.

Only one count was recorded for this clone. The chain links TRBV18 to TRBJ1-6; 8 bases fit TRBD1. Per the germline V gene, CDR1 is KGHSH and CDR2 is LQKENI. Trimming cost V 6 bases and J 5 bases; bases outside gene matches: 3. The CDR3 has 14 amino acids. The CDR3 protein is CASSLGQDNSPLHF. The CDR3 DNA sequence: TGTGCCAGCTCCCTGGGACAGGATAATTCACCCCTCCACTTT. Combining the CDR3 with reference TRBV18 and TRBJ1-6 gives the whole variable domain NAGVMQNPRHLVRRRGQEARLRCSPMKGHSHVYWYRQLPEEGLKFMVYLQKENIIDESGMPKERFSAEFPKEGPSILRIQQVVRGDSAAYFCASSLGQDNSPLHFGNGTRLTVT.

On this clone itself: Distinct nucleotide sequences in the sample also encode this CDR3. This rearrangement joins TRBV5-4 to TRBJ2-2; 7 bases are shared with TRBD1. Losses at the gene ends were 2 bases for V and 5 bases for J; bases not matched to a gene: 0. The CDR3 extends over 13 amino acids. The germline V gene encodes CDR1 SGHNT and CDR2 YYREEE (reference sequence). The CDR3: CASSLQGTGELFF. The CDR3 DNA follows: TGTGCCAGCAGCTTACAGGGGACCGGGGAGCTGTTTTTT.

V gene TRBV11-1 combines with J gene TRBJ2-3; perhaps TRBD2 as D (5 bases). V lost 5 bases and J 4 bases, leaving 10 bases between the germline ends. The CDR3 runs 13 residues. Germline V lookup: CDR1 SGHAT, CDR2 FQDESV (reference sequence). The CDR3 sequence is CASSRGGPDTQYF. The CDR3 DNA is TGTGCCAGCAGCCGTGGAGGCCCAGATACGCAGTATTTT. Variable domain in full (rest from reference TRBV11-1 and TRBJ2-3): EAEVAQSPRYKITEKSQAVAFWCDPISGHATLYWYRQILGQGPELLVQFQDESVVDDSQLPKDRFSAERLKGVDSTLKIQPAELGDSAMYLCASSRGGPDTQYFGPGTRLTVL.

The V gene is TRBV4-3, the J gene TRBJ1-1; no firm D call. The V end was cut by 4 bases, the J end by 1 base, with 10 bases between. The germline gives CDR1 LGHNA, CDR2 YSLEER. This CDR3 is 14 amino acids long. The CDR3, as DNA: TGCGCCAGCAGCCGAGACACACCGAACACTGAAGCTTTCTTT. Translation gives CASSRDTPNTEAFF.

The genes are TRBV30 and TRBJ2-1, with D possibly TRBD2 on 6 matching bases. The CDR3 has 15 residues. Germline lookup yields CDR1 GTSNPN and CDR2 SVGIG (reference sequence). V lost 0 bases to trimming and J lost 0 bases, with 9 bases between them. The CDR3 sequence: CAWSVGTSSYNEQFF. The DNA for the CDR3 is TGTGCCTGGAGTGTAGGGACTTCCTCCTACAATGAGCAGTTCTTC.

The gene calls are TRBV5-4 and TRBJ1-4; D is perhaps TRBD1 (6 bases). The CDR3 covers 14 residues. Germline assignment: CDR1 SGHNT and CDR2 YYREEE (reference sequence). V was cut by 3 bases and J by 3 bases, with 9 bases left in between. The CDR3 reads CASSSGTPNEKLFF. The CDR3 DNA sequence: TGTGCCAGCAGCTCAGGGACACCTAATGAAAAACTGTTTTTT.

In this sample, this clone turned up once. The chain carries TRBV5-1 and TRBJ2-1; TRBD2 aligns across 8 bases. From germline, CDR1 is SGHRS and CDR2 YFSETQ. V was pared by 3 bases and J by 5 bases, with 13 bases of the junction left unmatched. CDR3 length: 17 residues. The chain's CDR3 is CASSSKAGVWNDNEQFF. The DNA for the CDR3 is TGCGCCAGCAGCTCAAAAGCGGGGGTATGGAATGACAATGAGCAGTTCTTC.

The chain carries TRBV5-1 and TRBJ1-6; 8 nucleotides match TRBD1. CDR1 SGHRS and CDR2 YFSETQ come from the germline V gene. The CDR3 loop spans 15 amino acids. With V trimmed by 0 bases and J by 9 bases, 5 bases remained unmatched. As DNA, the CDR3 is TGCGCCAGCAGCTTGGCGGGACAGGACCGTTCACCCCTCCACTTT. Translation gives CASSLAGQDRSPLHF.

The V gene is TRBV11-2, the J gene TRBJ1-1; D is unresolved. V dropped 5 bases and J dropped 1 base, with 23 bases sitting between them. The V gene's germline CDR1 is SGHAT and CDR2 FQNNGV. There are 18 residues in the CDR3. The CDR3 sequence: CASSDRRRGYRKNTEAFF. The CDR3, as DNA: TGTGCCAGCAGCGACCGGAGGAGAGGGTACAGAAAGAACACTGAAGCTTTCTTT.

DNA for the CDR3: TGTGCCAGCAGCCCCCGCCACGGGGGGCAAGTCACTGAAGCTTTCTTT. Amino acids: CASSPRHGGQVTEAFF. This rearrangement joins TRBV3-1 (or the pseudogene TRBV3-2) to TRBJ1-1; TRBD1 is a possible D gene (6 bases). V was clipped by 4 bases and J by 4 bases, with 19 bases between them. Germline V gene sequence: CDR1 LGHDT, CDR2 YNNKEL (reference sequence). This CDR3 is built from 16 residues.

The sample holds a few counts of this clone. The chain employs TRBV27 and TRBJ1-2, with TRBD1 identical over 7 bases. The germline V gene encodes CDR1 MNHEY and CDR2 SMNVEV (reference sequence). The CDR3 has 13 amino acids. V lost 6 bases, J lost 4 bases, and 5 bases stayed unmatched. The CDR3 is CASRRDSSYGYTF. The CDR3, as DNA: TGTGCCAGCAGACGGGACAGCTCCTATGGCTACACCTTC.

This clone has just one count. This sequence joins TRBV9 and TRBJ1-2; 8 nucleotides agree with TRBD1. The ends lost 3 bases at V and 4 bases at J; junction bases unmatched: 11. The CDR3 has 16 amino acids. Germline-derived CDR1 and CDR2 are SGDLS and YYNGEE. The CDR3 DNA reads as TGTGCCAGCAGCGCAAGACCAGGGGGCGCAGGCTATGGCTACACCTTC. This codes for CASSARPGGAGYGYTF.

The CDR3 nucleotides are TGTGCCACCAGTGACGGTAACAGGGGGAGAGGAGATACGCAGTATTTT. This gives the protein CATSDGNRGRGDTQYF. The chain couples TRBV24-1 to TRBJ2-3, with 8 positions matching TRBD1. Germline-derived CDR1 and CDR2 are KGHDR and SFDVKD. V shed 4 bases and J 5 bases; nucleotides not matched to a gene: 10. This CDR3 has 16 amino acids.

The CDR3 DNA follows: TGTGCCATACAGCGCTCGGGGGACTACGAGCAGTACTTC. It encodes CAIQRSGDYEQYF. This rearrangement joins TRBV28 to TRBJ2-7; TRBD2 is a possible D gene (6 bases). Germline CDR1 is MDHEN and CDR2 is SYDVKM. Deletions cut 10 bases from V and 3 bases from J, with 16 bases between. The CDR3 runs 13 residues. The variable domain in full, with the rest retrieved from reference TRBV28 and TRBJ2-7, is DVKVTQSSRYLVKRTGEKVFLECVQDMDHENMFWYRQDPGLGLRLIYFSYDVKMKEKGDIPEGYSVSREKKERFSLILESASTNQTSMYLCAIQRSGDYEQYFGPGTRLTVT.

The DNA for the CDR3 is TGTGCCAGCAGCCCAGATAATAATCGGGGGCAGCCCCAGCATTTT. Residues: CASSPDNNRGQPQHF. The chain links TRBV7-2 to TRBJ1-5, with a possible D match to TRBD1 (5 bases). V dropped 5 bases and J dropped 7 bases, with 18 bases sitting between them. The CDR3 is 15 residues long. Germline loops: CDR1 SGHTA, CDR2 FQGNSA.

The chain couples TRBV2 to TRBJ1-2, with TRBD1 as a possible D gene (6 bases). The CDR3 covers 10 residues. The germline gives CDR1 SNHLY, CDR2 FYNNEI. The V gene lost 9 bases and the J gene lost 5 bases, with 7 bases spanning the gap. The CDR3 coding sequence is TGTGCCAGACAGGGTTATGGCTACACCTTC. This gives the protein CARQGYGYTF.

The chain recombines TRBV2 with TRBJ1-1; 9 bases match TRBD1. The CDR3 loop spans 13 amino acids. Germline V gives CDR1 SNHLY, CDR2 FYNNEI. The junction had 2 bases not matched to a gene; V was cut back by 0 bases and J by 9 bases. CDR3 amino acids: CASSEAGTGKAFF. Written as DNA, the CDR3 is TGTGCCAGCAGTGAAGCGGGGACAGGGAAAGCTTTCTTT.